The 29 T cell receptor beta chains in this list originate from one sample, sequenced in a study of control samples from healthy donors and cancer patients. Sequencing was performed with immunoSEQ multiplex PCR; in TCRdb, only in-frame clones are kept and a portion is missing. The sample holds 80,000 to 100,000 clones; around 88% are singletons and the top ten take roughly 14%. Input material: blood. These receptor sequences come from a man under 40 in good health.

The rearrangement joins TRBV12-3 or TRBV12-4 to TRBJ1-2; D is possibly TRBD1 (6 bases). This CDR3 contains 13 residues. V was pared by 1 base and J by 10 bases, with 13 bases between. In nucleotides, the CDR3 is TGTGCCAGCAGTTTAGGAAGGGGGTTACCCTACACCTTC. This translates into CASSLGRGLPYTF.

CDR3: CSVAFVAEAFF. The CDR3 DNA reads as TGCAGCGTCGCATTCGTAGCTGAAGCTTTCTTT. The genes are TRBV29-1 and TRBJ1-1; D is unresolved. Germline V gives CDR1 SQVTM, CDR2 ANQGSEA. The ends were cut back, 6 bases at V and 6 bases at J, with 11 bases in the middle. This CDR3 is built from 11 residues.

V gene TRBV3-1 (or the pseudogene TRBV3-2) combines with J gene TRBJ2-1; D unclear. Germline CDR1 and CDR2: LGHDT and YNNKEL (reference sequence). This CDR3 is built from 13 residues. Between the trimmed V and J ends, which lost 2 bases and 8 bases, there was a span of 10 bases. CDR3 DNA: TGTGCCAGCAGCCAAAGTCGTTACTATGAGCAGTTCTTC. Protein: CASSQSRYYEQFF.

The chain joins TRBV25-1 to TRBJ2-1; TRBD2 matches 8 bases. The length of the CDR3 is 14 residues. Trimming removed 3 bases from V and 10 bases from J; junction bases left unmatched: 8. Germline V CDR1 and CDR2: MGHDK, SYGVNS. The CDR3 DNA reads TGTGCCAGCAGTGAGCCGGGAGGGGGTCGCGAGCAGTTCTTC. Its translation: CASSEPGGGREQFF.

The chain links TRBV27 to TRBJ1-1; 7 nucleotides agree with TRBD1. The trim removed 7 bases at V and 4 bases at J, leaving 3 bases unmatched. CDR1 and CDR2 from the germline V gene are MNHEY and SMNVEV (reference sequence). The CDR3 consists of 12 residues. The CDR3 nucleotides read TGTGCCAGCATCTCAGGGGGCACTGAAGCTTTCTTT. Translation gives CASISGGTEAFF.

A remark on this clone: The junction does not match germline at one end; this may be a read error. The CDR3 is CASREGTGKGTDTQYF. CDR3 coding DNA: TGTGCCAGCAGGGAAGGGACAGGGAAAGGCACAGATACGCAGTATTTT. This chain links TRBV2 with TRBJ2-3; TRBD1 agrees at 9 bases. This CDR3 region has 16 residues. Germline assignment: CDR1 SNHLY and CDR2 FYNNEI.

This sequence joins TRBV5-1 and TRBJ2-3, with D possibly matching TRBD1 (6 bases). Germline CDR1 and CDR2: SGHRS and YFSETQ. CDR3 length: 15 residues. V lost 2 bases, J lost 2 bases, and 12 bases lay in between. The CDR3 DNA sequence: TGCGCCAGCAGCTTAGGGGGACGGAACACAGATACGCAGTATTTT. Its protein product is CASSLGGRNTDTQYF.

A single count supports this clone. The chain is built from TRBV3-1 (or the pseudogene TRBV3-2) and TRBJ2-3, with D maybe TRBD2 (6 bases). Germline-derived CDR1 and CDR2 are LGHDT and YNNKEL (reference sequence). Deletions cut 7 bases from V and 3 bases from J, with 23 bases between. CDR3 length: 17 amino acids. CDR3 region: CASTTWGVGAGTDTQYF. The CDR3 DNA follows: TGTGCCAGCACCACTTGGGGGGTGGGAGCGGGTACAGATACGCAGTATTTT.

CDR3 in amino acids: CASRSDTSSGNTIYF. The DNA for the CDR3 is TGTGCCAGCCGCTCGGACACGAGCTCTGGAAACACCATATATTTT. The rearrangement uses TRBV6-5 and TRBJ1-3; possibly TRBD1 for D (5 bases). Trimming took off 8 bases at V and 0 bases at J, with 14 bases between the two ends. The CDR3 loop spans 15 amino acids. CDR1 and CDR2 (germline): MNHEY, SVGAGI.

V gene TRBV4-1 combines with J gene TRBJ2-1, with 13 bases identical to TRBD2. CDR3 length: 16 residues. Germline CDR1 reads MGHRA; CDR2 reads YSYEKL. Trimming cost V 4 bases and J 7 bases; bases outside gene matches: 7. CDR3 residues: CASSRTSGSVGNEQFF. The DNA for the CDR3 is TGCGCCAGCAGCCGGACTAGCGGGAGCGTTGGGAATGAGCAGTTCTTC.

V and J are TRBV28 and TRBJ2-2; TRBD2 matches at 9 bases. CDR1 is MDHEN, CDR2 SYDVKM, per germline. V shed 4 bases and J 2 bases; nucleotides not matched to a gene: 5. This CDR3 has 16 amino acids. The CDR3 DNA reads TGTGCCAGCAGTTCCCTAGCGGGAACTAACACCGGGGAGCTGTTTTTT. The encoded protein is CASSSLAGTNTGELFF.

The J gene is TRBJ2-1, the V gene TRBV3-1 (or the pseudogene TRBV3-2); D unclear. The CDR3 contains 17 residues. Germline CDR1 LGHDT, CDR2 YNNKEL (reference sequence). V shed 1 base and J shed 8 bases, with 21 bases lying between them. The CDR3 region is CASSQVFGAPGLDEQFF. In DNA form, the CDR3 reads TGTGCCAGCAGCCAAGTCTTCGGAGCCCCGGGTTTGGATGAGCAGTTCTTC.

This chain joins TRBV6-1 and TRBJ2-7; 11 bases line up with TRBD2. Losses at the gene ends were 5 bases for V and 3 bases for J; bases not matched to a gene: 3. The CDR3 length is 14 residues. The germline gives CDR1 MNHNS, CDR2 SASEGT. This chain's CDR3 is CASSPGTSGYEQYF. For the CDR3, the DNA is TGTGCCAGCAGTCCCGGGACTAGCGGCTACGAGCAGTACTTC.

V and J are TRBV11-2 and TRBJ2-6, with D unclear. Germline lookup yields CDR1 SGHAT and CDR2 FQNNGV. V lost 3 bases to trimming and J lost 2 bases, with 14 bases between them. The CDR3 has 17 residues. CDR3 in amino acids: CASSLSSRRTGANVLTF. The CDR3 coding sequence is TGTGCCAGCAGCTTGTCGTCTAGAAGAACTGGGGCCAACGTCCTGACTTTC.

CDR3 protein: CASKTGTHSGNTIYF. The DNA for the CDR3 is TGTGCCAGCAAAACAGGGACCCACTCTGGAAACACCATATATTTT. The chain carries TRBV27 and TRBJ1-3; possibly TRBD1 for D (6 bases). The CDR3 consists of 15 residues. V was pared by 7 bases and J by 0 bases, with 13 bases between. The germline gives CDR1 MNHEY, CDR2 SMNVEV (reference sequence).

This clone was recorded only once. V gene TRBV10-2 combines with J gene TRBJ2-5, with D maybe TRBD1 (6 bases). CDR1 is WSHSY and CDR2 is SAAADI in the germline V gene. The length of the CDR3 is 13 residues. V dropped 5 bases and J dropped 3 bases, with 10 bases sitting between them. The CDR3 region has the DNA TGCGCCAGCAGTCGCCCAGGGGAAGAGACCCAGTACTTC. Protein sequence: CASSRPGEETQYF.

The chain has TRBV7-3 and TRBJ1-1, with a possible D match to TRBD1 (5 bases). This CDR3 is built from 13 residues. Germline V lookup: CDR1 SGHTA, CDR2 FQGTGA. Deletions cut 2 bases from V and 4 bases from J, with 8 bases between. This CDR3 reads CASSLPGVTEAFF. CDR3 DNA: TGTGCCAGCAGCTTACCGGGGGTCACTGAAGCTTTCTTT.

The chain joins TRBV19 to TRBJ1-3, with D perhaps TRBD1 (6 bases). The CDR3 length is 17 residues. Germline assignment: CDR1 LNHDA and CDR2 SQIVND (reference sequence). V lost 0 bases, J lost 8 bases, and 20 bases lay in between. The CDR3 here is CASSIDHAAGVDYTIYF. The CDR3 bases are TGTGCCAGTAGTATAGATCACGCGGCAGGGGTTGATTACACCATATATTTT. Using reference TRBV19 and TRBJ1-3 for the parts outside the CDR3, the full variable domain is DGGITQSPKYLFRKEGQNVTLSCEQNLNHDAMYWYRQDPGQGLRLIYYSQIVNDFQKGDIAEGYSVSREKKESFPLTVTSAQKNPTAFYLCASSIDHAAGVDYTIYFGEGSWLTVV.

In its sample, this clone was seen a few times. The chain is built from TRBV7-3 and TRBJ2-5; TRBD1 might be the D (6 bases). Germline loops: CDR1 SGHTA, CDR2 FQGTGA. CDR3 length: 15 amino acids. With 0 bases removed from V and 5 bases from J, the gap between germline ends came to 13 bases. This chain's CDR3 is CASSLTGASWETQYF. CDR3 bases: TGTGCCAGCAGCTTAACGGGGGCTAGCTGGGAGACCCAGTACTTC.

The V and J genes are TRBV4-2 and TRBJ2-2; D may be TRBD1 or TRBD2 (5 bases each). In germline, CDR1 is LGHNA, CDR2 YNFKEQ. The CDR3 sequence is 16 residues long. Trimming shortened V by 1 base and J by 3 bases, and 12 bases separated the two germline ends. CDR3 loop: CASSQGRGSDTGELFF. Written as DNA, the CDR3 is TGTGCCAGCAGCCAAGGCCGGGGCAGCGACACCGGGGAGCTGTTTTTT.

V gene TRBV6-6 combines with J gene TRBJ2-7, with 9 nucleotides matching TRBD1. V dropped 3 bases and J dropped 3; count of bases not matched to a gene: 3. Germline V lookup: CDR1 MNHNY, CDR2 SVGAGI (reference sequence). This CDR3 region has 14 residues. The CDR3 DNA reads TGTGCCAGCAGTTATCGGGACAGGGACTACGAGCAGTACTTC. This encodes CASSYRDRDYEQYF.

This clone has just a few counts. CDR3 nucleotides: TGTGCCAGCAGTTTGAATAGGGGTTGGCAGCCCCAGCATTTT. Its protein is CASSLNRGWQPQHF. The rearrangement joins TRBV28 to TRBJ1-5; D might be TRBD1 (5 bases). Germline CDR1 is MDHEN and CDR2 is SYDVKM. Between the trimmed V and J ends, which lost 3 bases and 7 bases, there was a span of 13 bases. CDR3 length: 14 amino acids.

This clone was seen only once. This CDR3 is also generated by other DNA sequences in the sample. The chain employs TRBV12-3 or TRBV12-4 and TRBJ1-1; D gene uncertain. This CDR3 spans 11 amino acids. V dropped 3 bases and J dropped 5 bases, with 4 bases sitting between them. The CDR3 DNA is TGTGCCAGCAGTTTGGGGACTGAAGCTTTCTTT. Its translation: CASSLGTEAFF.

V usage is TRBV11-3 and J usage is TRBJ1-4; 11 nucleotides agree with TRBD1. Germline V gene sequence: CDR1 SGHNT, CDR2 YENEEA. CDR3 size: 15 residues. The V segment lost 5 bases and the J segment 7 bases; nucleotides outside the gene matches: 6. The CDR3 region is CASSARDRGFEKLFF. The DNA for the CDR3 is TGTGCCAGCAGCGCCCGGGACAGGGGGTTTGAAAAACTGTTTTTT.

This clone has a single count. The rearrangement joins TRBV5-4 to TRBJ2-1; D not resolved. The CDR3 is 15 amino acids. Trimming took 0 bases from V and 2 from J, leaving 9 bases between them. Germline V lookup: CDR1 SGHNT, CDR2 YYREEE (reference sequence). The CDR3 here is CASSLGPAPYNEQFF. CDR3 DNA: TGTGCCAGCAGCTTGGGTCCGGCCCCCTACAATGAGCAGTTCTTC. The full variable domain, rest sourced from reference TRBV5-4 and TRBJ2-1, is ETGVTQSPTHLIKTRGQQVTLRCSSQSGHNTVSWYQQALGQGPQFIFQYYREEENGRGNFPPRFSGLQFPNYSSELNVNALELDDSALYLCASSLGPAPYNEQFFGPGTRLTVL.

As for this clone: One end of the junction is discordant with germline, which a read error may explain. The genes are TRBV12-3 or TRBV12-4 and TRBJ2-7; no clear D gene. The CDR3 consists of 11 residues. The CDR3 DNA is TGTGCCAGTGGGTCCTCCCACGAGCAGTACTTC. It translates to CASGSSHEQYF.

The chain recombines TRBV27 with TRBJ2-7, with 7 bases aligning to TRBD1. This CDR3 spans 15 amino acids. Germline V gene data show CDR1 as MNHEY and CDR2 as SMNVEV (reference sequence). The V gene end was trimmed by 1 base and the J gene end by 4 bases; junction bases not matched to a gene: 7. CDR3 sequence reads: CASSLYPGQIYEQYF. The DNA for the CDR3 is TGTGCCAGCAGTTTATATCCGGGACAGATATACGAGCAGTACTTC.

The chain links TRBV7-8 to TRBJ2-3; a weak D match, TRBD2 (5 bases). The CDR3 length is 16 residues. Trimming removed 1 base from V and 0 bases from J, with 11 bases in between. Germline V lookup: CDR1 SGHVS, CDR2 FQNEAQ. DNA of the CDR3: TGTGCCAGCAGCTTAGTCCCGGGGTCTAGCACAGATACGCAGTATTTT. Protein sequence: CASSLVPGSSTDTQYF.

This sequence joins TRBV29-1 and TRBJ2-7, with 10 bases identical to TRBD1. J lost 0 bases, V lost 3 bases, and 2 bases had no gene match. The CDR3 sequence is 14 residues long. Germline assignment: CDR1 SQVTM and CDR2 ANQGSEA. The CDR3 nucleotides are TGCAGCGTTGAGGACAGGGGGGACTCCTACGAGCAGTACTTC. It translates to CSVEDRGDSYEQYF.